This entry describes one T cell receptor beta chain. The sample comes from a study of T cells of healthy individuals. TCRdb re-called the 5' RACE reads with MiXCR, one entry per CDR3 protein. The sample comprises about 96,000 distinct CDR3 sequences, around 17% of which are singletons, and roughly 6.2% rests with the top ten. Trimming stripped 5 bases from V and 6 bases from J, with 8 bases between. The CDR3 length is 11 residues. The germline V gene has CDR1 MDHEN and CDR2 SYDVKM. The chain uses TRBV28 and TRBJ2-7, with unresolved D. This clonotype originated in a human donor in good health. The CDR3 region is CASSERSEQYF. Here the CDR3 DNA reads TGTGCCAGCAGTGAAAGGTCCGAGCAGTACTTC.